These 9 T cell receptor beta chains share one sample of origin, sequenced in a study of memory CD4+ T cells and cytomegalovirus serostatus. The sort gate was single viable CD3+CD4+CD8-CD45RO+ cells for memory CD4+ T cells. The repertoire was sequenced with immunoSEQ multiplex PCR; TCRdb's copy has only in-frame clones and lacks some. In the table there are about 56,000 clones, about 81% of which are singletons. The source material was memory CD4+ T cells from blood. The receptors were gathered from an adult in good health and CMV-seronegative.

This chain links TRBV19 with TRBJ2-1; either TRBD1 or TRBD2 may fit D (7 bases each). This CDR3 region has 14 residues. Per germline, CDR1 LNHDA and CDR2 SQIVND (reference sequence). The CDR3 DNA follows: TGTGCTTCTAGGGGGCGGGGGTTTTACAATGAGCAGTTCTTC. It encodes CASRGRGFYNEQFF.

This sequence joins TRBV13 and TRBJ2-5, with a possible D match to TRBD1 (6 bases). V was pared by 0 bases and J by 4 bases, with 15 bases between. The germline V gene has CDR1 PRHDT and CDR2 FYEKMQ (reference sequence). This CDR3 spans 16 amino acids. CDR3 protein: CASSLGLQGGVETQYF. In nucleotides, the CDR3 is TGTGCCAGCAGCTTAGGCCTACAGGGTGGAGTAGAGACCCAGTACTTC.

This rearrangement joins TRBV6-1 to TRBJ2-1; D is uncertain. Trimming removed 8 bases from V and 10 bases from J, with 6 bases in between. Per the germline V gene, CDR1 is MNHNS and CDR2 is SASEGT. The CDR3 contains 9 residues. Here the CDR3 reads CASSMEQFF. The DNA for the CDR3 is TGTGCCAGCTCTATGGAGCAGTTCTTC.

This clone was recorded only once. The chain joins TRBV4-2 to TRBJ1-3; possibly TRBD1 for D (5 bases). Germline V gene data show CDR1 as LGHNA and CDR2 as YNFKEQ. This CDR3 spans 16 amino acids. The V end lost 1 base, the J end lost 4 bases, and 14 bases lay between the germline ends. The CDR3 protein is CASSQGLWGPGNTIYF. The CDR3 nucleotides read TGTGCCAGCAGCCAAGGGTTGTGGGGACCCGGAAACACCATATATTTT.

The chain couples TRBV10-2 to TRBJ1-5, with no clear D. The CDR3 extends over 16 amino acids. CDR1 and CDR2 (germline): WSHSY, SAAADI. V was clipped by 4 bases and J by 4 bases, with 17 bases between them. The CDR3 here is CASSAAGVIKNQPQHF. CDR3 nucleotide sequence: TGCGCCAGCAGTGCTGCGGGAGTTATCAAGAATCAGCCCCAGCATTTT.

The chain recombines TRBV2 with TRBJ2-3, with TRBD1 matching 9 bases. The CDR3 runs to 14 residues. Germline values: CDR1 SNHLY, CDR2 FYNNEI. Germline trimming cut 8 bases from V and 1 base from J; bases unmatched to any gene: 4. The CDR3: CASAGQGGTDTQYF. CDR3 in DNA: TGTGCCAGCGCGGGACAGGGTGGCACAGATACGCAGTATTTT. Full variable domain (rest looked up from reference TRBV2 and TRBJ2-3): EPEVTQTPSHQVTQMGQEVILRCVPISNHLYFYWYRQILGQKVEFLVSFYNNEISEKSEIFDDQFSVERPDGSNFTLKIRSTKLEDSAMYFCASAGQGGTDTQYFGPGTRLTVL.

This chain connects TRBV19 to TRBJ2-5; 8 bases align to TRBD2. The CDR3 contains 15 residues. CDR1 is LNHDA, CDR2 SQIVND, per germline (reference sequence). J gave up 1 base and V 7 bases, and 8 bases lay outside the gene matches. DNA for the CDR3: TGTGCCAGTACCTCCCGGGGGGGGCTCCAAGAGACCCAGTACTTC. It yields the protein CASTSRGGLQETQYF.

The rearrangement links TRBV18 to TRBJ2-1, with D perhaps being TRBD1 or TRBD2 (5 bases each). There are 13 residues in the CDR3. Trimming took off 4 bases at V and 3 bases at J, with 7 bases between the two ends. The germline gives CDR1 KGHSH, CDR2 LQKENI. Here the CDR3 DNA reads TGTGCCAGCTCACGAGGGGTCTACAATGAGCAGTTCTTC. It translates to CASSRGVYNEQFF.

V and J are TRBV20-1 and TRBJ1-1; unclear D gene. CDR1 is DFQATT, CDR2 SNEGSKA, per germline (reference sequence). V lost 0 bases and J lost 8, with 7 bases in between. This CDR3 has 11 residues. The CDR3 bases are TGCAGTGCTAGAGATCGGGGAGAAGCTTTCTTT. This codes for CSARDRGEAFF.